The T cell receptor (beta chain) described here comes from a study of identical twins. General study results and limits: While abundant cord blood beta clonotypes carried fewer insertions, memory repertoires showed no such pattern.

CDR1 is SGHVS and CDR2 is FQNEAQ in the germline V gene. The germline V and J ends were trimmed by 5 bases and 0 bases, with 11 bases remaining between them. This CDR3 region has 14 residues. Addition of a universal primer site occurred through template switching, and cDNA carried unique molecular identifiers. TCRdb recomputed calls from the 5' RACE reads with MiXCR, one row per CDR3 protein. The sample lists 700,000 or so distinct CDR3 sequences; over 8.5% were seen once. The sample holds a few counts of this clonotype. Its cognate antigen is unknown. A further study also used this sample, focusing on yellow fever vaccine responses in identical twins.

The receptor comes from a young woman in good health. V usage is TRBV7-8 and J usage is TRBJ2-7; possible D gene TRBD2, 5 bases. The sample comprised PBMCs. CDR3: CASSTGAASYEQYF. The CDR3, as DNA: TGTGCCAGCAGCACCGGAGCGGCCTCCTACGAGCAGTACTTC.